The 19 T cell receptor beta chains reported below all come from one sample, sequenced in a study of cytomegalovirus exposure and HLA in healthy donors. Primers included in the PCR were 60 Vbeta and 13 Jbeta primers. Here immunoSEQ multiplex PCR was the method, and the copy in TCRdb shows in-frame clones only, minus some. The table shows about 150,000 clones, with over 65% occurring only once. The sequencing sample was made of PBMCs. These TCRs come from a woman aged 40 to 50 in good health and CMV-seronegative.

The V gene is TRBV9, the J gene TRBJ2-3; the D gene is possibly TRBD1 (5 bases). The CDR3 totals 13 residues. The germline CDR1 and CDR2 sequences are SGDLS and YYNGEE. With 3 bases removed from V and 8 bases from J, the gap between germline ends came to 13 bases. The CDR3 region has the DNA TGTGCCAGCAGCGAAACAGGTTCTACTACGCAGTATTTT. It translates to CASSETGSTTQYF.

Comments on this clone: One end of the junction does not line up with germline, which may come from a read error. The chain combines TRBV7-7 with TRBJ2-1; D uncertain. This CDR3 spans 13 amino acids. Germline-derived CDR1 and CDR2 are SSHAT and FNYEAQ (reference sequence). In DNA form, the CDR3 reads TGTGCTAGCAGCCCCGGCTCCTACAATGAGCAGTTCTTC. Translation: CASSPGSYNEQFF.

In its sample, this clone was seen a few times. The chain links TRBV5-1 to TRBJ1-1; tentatively, D is TRBD1 (5 bases). V lost 3 bases and J lost 1, with 7 bases in between. The CDR3 totals 13 residues. CDR1 is SGHRS, CDR2 YFSETQ, per germline. DNA for the CDR3: TGCGCCAGCAGCTGGGGGGGGAACACTGAAGCTTTCTTT. This sequence encodes CASSWGGNTEAFF. The full variable domain, its missing parts supplied by reference TRBV5-1 and TRBJ1-1, is KAGVTQTPRYLIKTRGQQVTLSCSPISGHRSVSWYQQTPGQGLQFLFEYFSETQRNKGNFPGRFSGRQFSNSRSEMNVSTLELGDSALYLCASSWGGNTEAFFGQGTRLTVV.

This chain uses TRBV6-9 with TRBJ1-5; 12 bases match TRBD1. V was clipped by 11 bases and J by 6 bases; unmatched bases: 17. Germline lookup yields CDR1 MNHGY and CDR2 SVAAGI. The CDR3 is 17 residues long. CDR3 in amino acids: CAGKSPVGTGGSQPQHF. Written as DNA, the CDR3 is TGTGCCGGGAAGTCGCCGGTGGGGACAGGGGGCAGTCAGCCCCAGCATTTT.

The chain has TRBV5-4 and TRBJ1-2, with D perhaps matching TRBD1 (6 bases). The CDR3 sequence is 14 residues long. Germline V gene sequence: CDR1 SGHNT, CDR2 YYREEE (reference sequence). With 0 bases removed from V and 2 bases from J, the gap between germline ends came to 8 bases. In DNA form, the CDR3 reads TGTGCCAGCAGCTTGGATACAGGGAACTATGGCTACACCTTC. Translating it yields CASSLDTGNYGYTF.

This clone was detected only a few times. The chain combines TRBV11-1 with TRBJ1-3; no clear D. V was clipped by 5 bases and J by 7 bases, with 12 bases between them. CDR1 is SGHAT, CDR2 FQDESV, per germline (reference sequence). The CDR3 runs 13 residues. CDR3 protein: CASSIRPGNTIYF. DNA of the CDR3: TGTGCCAGCAGCATACGACCGGGGAACACCATATATTTT.

The V gene is TRBV7-2, the J gene TRBJ1-2; D perhaps matches TRBD1 (5 bases). The germline gives CDR1 SGHTA, CDR2 FQGNSA. This CDR3 spans 12 amino acids. V was pared by 5 bases and J by 7 bases, with 11 bases between. The CDR3 nucleotides are TGTGCCAGCAGCCGCCAGGGATCTGGCTACACCTTC. As protein: CASSRQGSGYTF.

The sample holds one count of this clone. This rearrangement joins TRBV9 to TRBJ2-1, with a tentative D call TRBD2 (6 bases). CDR1 and CDR2 (germline): SGDLS, YYNGEE. The CDR3 loop spans 17 amino acids. V was pared by 0 bases and J by 6 bases, with 19 bases between. The CDR3 DNA sequence: TGTGCCAGCAGCGTAGCGGGTAGCGGACGCTCGGGCAATGAGCAGTTCTTC. Translation gives CASSVAGSGRSGNEQFF.

For this clone: The sample has other DNA sequences that encode this CDR3 too. The J gene is TRBJ2-1, the V gene TRBV19, with TRBD1 matching over 12 bases. The CDR3 is 14 amino acids. The V segment lost 4 bases and the J segment 6 bases; nucleotides outside the gene matches: 1. From germline, CDR1 is LNHDA and CDR2 SQIVND (reference sequence). The CDR3 is CASSTGQGANEQFF. The CDR3 DNA sequence: TGTGCCAGTAGTACGGGACAGGGGGCCAATGAGCAGTTCTTC.

This sequence joins TRBV19 and TRBJ2-5; no clear D gene. The germline V gene has CDR1 LNHDA and CDR2 SQIVND (reference sequence). Between the trimmed V and J ends, which lost 5 bases and 5 bases, there was a span of 15 bases. The CDR3 has 14 amino acids. CDR3 nucleotides: TGTGCCAGTAGTGGAAGAGTACCGCGGGAGACCCAGTACTTC. Encoded protein: CASSGRVPRETQYF.

V usage is TRBV6-5 and J usage is TRBJ2-5, with D tentatively TRBD2 (6 bases). The V gene's germline CDR1 is MNHEY and CDR2 SVGAGI. The length of the CDR3 is 13 residues. V lost 5 bases and J lost 4, with 11 bases in between. The CDR3 DNA is TGTGCCAGCAGTCAGATCGGGGGAGAGACCCAGTACTTC. As protein: CASSQIGGETQYF.

V and J are TRBV5-5 and TRBJ1-2; no clear D. Trimming left V 7 bases short and J 0 bases short, with 16 bases between. The CDR3 is made up of 15 amino acids. From germline, CDR1 is SGHKS and CDR2 YYEKEE (reference sequence). The CDR3 nucleotides are TGTGCCAGCGAGAGCTTTGAGCTAGCTAACTATGGCTACACCTTC. Amino acids: CASESFELANYGYTF.

The rearrangement joins TRBV6-4 to TRBJ2-3; D perhaps matches TRBD2 (5 bases). Germline V gene sequence: CDR1 MRHNA, CDR2 SNTAGT. The ends were cut back, 0 bases at V and 0 bases at J, with 10 bases in the middle. The CDR3 has 16 residues. The CDR3 sequence is CASSDSPSSSTDTQYF. The CDR3 DNA reads TGTGCCAGCAGTGACTCGCCTAGCAGTAGCACAGATACGCAGTATTTT.

This clone was seen a few times. The chain uses TRBV13 and TRBJ1-3; 10 bases align to TRBD1. Germline trimming cut 4 bases from V and 3 bases from J; bases unmatched to any gene: 3. The V gene's germline CDR1 is PRHDT and CDR2 FYEKMQ (reference sequence). The CDR3 contains 15 residues. CDR3 protein: CASSYGQGGGNTIYF. For the CDR3, the DNA is TGTGCCAGCAGCTACGGACAGGGGGGTGGAAACACCATATATTTT. The complete variable domain, with remaining parts taken from reference TRBV13 and TRBJ1-3, reads AAGVIQSPRHLIKEKRETATLKCYPIPRHDTVYWYQQGPGQDPQFLISFYEKMQSDKGSIPDRFSAQQFSDYHSELNMSSLELGDSALYFCASSYGQGGGNTIYFGEGSWLTVV.

The rearrangement uses TRBV4-1 and TRBJ1-2; maybe TRBD1 (5 bases). Trimming left V 4 bases short and J 7 bases short, with 13 bases between. The CDR3 is made up of 13 amino acids. The germline gives CDR1 MGHRA, CDR2 YSYEKL. The CDR3 loop reads CASSRQGSGGYTF. CDR3 bases: TGCGCCAGCAGCCGTCAGGGTTCTGGTGGCTACACCTTC.

This rearrangement joins TRBV10-1 to TRBJ2-3; TRBD1 aligns across 8 bases. V trimming: 2 bases; J trimming: 4 bases; junction bases outside the gene matches: 8. CDR3 length equals 16 residues. CDR1 and CDR2 from the germline V gene are WNHNN and SYGVQD (reference sequence). The CDR3 reads CASSERTGLVADTQYF. DNA for the CDR3: TGCGCCAGCAGTGAGAGGACAGGGTTGGTCGCAGATACGCAGTATTTT.

The V call is TRBV27, the J call TRBJ2-1, with 15 bases lining up with TRBD2. With 3 bases clipped from V and 4 bases from J, the junction kept 10 bases outside the gene matches. Germline V lookup: CDR1 MNHEY, CDR2 SMNVEV (reference sequence). The CDR3 covers 19 residues. CDR3 DNA sequence: TGTGCCAGCAGTTTCCCCCCGGGGACTAGCGGGAGGTGGTACAATGAGCAGTTCTTC. Protein: CASSFPPGTSGRWYNEQFF.

The chain combines TRBV6-5 with TRBJ2-5; 9 bases align to TRBD1. This CDR3 is 13 amino acids long. Germline V gives CDR1 MNHEY, CDR2 SVGAGI. V shed 6 bases and J 2 bases; nucleotides not matched to a gene: 1. The CDR3 coding sequence is TGTGCCAGCAGACAGGGGGCGCAAGAGACCCAGTACTTC. Translated: CASRQGAQETQYF.

This clone was seen a handful of times. V gene TRBV13 combines with J gene TRBJ2-7, with TRBD2 matching 7 bases. J gave up 1 base and V 1 base, and 1 base lay outside the gene matches. CDR3 length equals 14 residues. The V gene's germline CDR1 is PRHDT and CDR2 FYEKMQ (reference sequence). CDR3 protein: CASSLERDSYEQYF. CDR3 bases: TGTGCCAGCAGCTTAGAGCGGGATTCCTACGAGCAGTACTTC.